The 31 T cell receptor beta chains below come from one sample, sequenced in a study of breast tumors, draining lymph nodes, adjacent tissues. The lymph nodes were axillary draining lymph nodes from breast cancer patients. TCRdb redid the calling of the multiplex PCR reads with MiXCR, one entry per CDR3 protein. The repertoire holds approximately 150,000 distinct CDR3 sequences, roughly a third seen once, with 3% to 4.5% in the top ten. The sequencing input was axillary lymph node tissue. Receptors originate from a female donor with breast cancer. Some clones in this sample may be carry-over from other donors' samples.

This clonotype was seen many times. The chain combines TRBV5-1 with TRBJ2-2; TRBD1 matches 9 bases. V was pared by 3 bases and J by 2 bases, with 8 bases of the junction left unmatched. This CDR3 region has 17 residues. The V gene's germline CDR1 is SGHRS and CDR2 YFSETQ. In DNA form, the CDR3 reads TGCGCCAGCAGCTGGGATTGGGGACAGGGTAACACCGGGGAGCTGTTTTTT. This gives the protein CASSWDWGQGNTGELFF.

The chain uses TRBV24-1 and TRBJ2-3, with TRBD2 as a possible D gene (6 bases). V was shortened by 2 bases and J by 4 bases, with 9 bases between the two germline ends. Germline V CDR1 and CDR2: KGHDR, SFDVKD. CDR3 size: 14 residues. For the CDR3, the DNA is TGTGCCACCAGTGATTCTCGCGGGGCAGATACGCAGTATTTT. It encodes CATSDSRGADTQYF.

This clonotype was recorded many times. This rearrangement joins TRBV18 to TRBJ1-6; D is uncertain. Trimming cost V 3 bases and J 0 bases, with 6 bases left between them. CDR3 length: 15 residues. CDR1 is KGHSH and CDR2 is LQKENI in the germline V gene. The chain's CDR3 is CASSPSPSYNSPLHF. The DNA for the CDR3 is TGTGCCAGCTCACCGAGTCCCTCCTATAATTCACCCCTCCACTTT. Supplemented by reference TRBV18 and TRBJ1-6, the full variable domain reads NAGVMQNPRHLVRRRGQEARLRCSPMKGHSHVYWYRQLPEEGLKFMVYLQKENIIDESGMPKERFSAEFPKEGPSILRIQQVVRGDSAAYFCASSPSPSYNSPLHFGNGTRLTVT.

In regard to this clonotype: Germline is not matched at one junction end, which may reflect a read error. The rearrangement links TRBV15 to TRBJ2-3, with unresolved D. Germline CDR1 reads LNHNV; CDR2 reads YYDKDF (reference sequence). This CDR3 has 13 residues. For the CDR3, the DNA is TGTGCCACCAGCCGAGATTACTCAAGTACGCAGTATTTT. Encoded protein: CATSRDYSSTQYF.

The V gene is TRBV7-9, the J gene TRBJ1-1; tentatively, D is TRBD1 (5 bases). The germline V and J ends were trimmed by 5 bases and 11 bases, with 12 bases remaining between them. CDR1 is SEHNR and CDR2 is FQNEAQ in the germline V gene (reference sequence). CDR3 length: 11 residues. CDR3: CASSLDMEAFF. CDR3 DNA sequence: TGTGCCAGCAGCCTGGACATGGAGGCTTTCTTT.

This clonotype was counted at least ten times. The genes are TRBV3-1 and TRBJ2-3, with a tentative D call TRBD2 (5 bases). V lost 4 bases and J 3 bases, leaving 14 bases between the germline ends. Germline-derived CDR1 and CDR2 are LGHDT and YNNKEL (reference sequence). CDR3 size: 15 residues. The CDR3 DNA reads TGTGCCAGCAGCCTCGGGCTAGCCAGGACAGATACGCAGTATTTT. This encodes CASSLGLARTDTQYF.

This clonotype was seen repeatedly, ten times or more. J is TRBJ2-7 and V is TRBV2; 8 nucleotides align to TRBD1. This CDR3 has 14 residues. Germline trimming cut 7 bases from V and 2 bases from J; bases unmatched to any gene: 7. Germline CDR1 SNHLY, CDR2 FYNNEI. The CDR3 here is CASITGQGAYEQYF. CDR3 nucleotide sequence: TGTGCCAGCATAACCGGACAGGGAGCCTACGAGCAGTACTTC.

Only one count was recorded for this clonotype. The V and J genes are TRBV29-1 and TRBJ2-7; D is perhaps TRBD1 (5 bases). The CDR3 has 13 amino acids. Germline-derived CDR1 and CDR2 are SQVTM and ANQGSEA. V lost 3 bases and J lost 0, with 9 bases in between. The DNA of the CDR3 is TGCAGCGTTGAGGGGCAGGTCTCCTACGAGCAGTACTTC. Protein product: CSVEGQVSYEQYF.

Details on this clonotype: The junction departs from germline at one end; a sequencing error may be responsible. The J gene is TRBJ1-3, the V gene TRBV7-2; unclear D gene. Germline-derived CDR1 and CDR2 are SGHTA and FQGNSA. The CDR3 extends over 12 amino acids. As DNA, the CDR3 is TGCGCCAGCAGCCAAGTGGGGAACACCATATATTTT. Amino acids: CASSQVGNTIYF.

This clonotype was recorded many times. The chain is built from TRBV4-1 and TRBJ2-7, with TRBD2 as a possible D gene (5 bases). Trimming removed 0 bases at V and 2 bases at J, with 11 bases between. CDR3 length equals 15 residues. Germline CDR1 is MGHRA and CDR2 is YSYEKL. The CDR3 DNA follows: TGCGCCAGCAGCCAAGATGGTAGCGCCCCCTACGAGCAGTACTTC. It encodes CASSQDGSAPYEQYF.

This clonotype is a singleton in its sample. It may be a read error: a sequence one base away is much more abundant. V gene TRBV7-8 combines with J gene TRBJ2-7; 13 bases align to TRBD2. CDR1 SGHVS and CDR2 FQNEAQ come from the germline V gene. Trimming cost V 7 bases and J 6 bases; bases outside gene matches: 18. CDR3 size: 18 residues. Here the CDR3 DNA reads TGTGCCAGCAACCCGGGACTAGCGGGACCAATCCTATCTGGCGAGCAGTACTTC. Encoded protein: CASNPGLAGPILSGEQYF.

The V and J genes are TRBV6-5 and TRBJ2-5, with a possible D match to TRBD2 (5 bases). The CDR3 contains 12 residues. V was clipped by 5 bases and J by 5 bases, with 9 bases between them. Germline CDR1 reads MNHEY; CDR2 reads SVGAGI. Here the CDR3 DNA reads TGTGCCAGCAGTCACCGAGGGGAGACCCAGTACTTC. This sequence encodes CASSHRGETQYF.

Notes on this clonotype: The final CDR3 position lacks the conserved phenylalanine or tryptophan, pointing to a likely read error. The V and J genes are TRBV7-3 and TRBJ1-5; D ambiguous. The CDR3 length is 17 residues. Looked up from germline, CDR1 is SGHTA and CDR2 is FQGTGA. Trimming left V 8 bases short and J 0 bases short, with 20 bases between. CDR3 nucleotide sequence: TGTGCCAGCGGACTGAATTGGAAGACGAATAGCAATCAGCCCCAGCATTCC. It encodes CASGLNWKTNSNQPQHS.

There are a few counts of this clonotype. Possible read error: a much larger clone is one base away. No conserved phenylalanine or tryptophan ends this CDR3, so it is likely a read error. The rearrangement uses TRBV7-9 and TRBJ2-5; 7 positions match TRBD2. The CDR3 totals 14 residues. CDR1 and CDR2 from the germline V gene are SEHNR and FQNEAQ (reference sequence). The junction had 5 bases not matched to a gene; V was cut back by 2 bases and J by 5 bases. CDR3 nucleotide sequence: TGTGCCAGCAGCTTAAAAGAAGCGGGGGAGACCCAGTACCTC. Protein product: CASSLKEAGETQYL.

V usage is TRBV20-1 and J usage is TRBJ1-1; D remains ambiguous. Looked up from germline, CDR1 is DFQATT and CDR2 is SNEGSKA (reference sequence). CDR3 length: 14 residues. V lost 1 base, J lost 0 bases, and 9 bases lay in between. The CDR3 DNA sequence: TGCAGTGCTAGAGTCACGCGGATGAACACTGAAGCTTTCTTT. The encoded protein is CSARVTRMNTEAFF.

In this sample, this clonotype turned up many times. The J gene is TRBJ1-6, the V gene TRBV30; TRBD1 is a possible D gene (6 bases). CDR3 size: 13 residues. The V gene lost 2 bases and the J gene lost 8 bases, with 10 bases spanning the gap. Germline loops: CDR1 GTSNPN, CDR2 SVGIG (reference sequence). The CDR3 nucleotides read TGTGCCTGGAGTACTAGGGGGTATTCACCCCTCCACTTT. It encodes CAWSTRGYSPLHF.

The rearrangement links TRBV28 to TRBJ2-5; 9 bases are shared with TRBD1. The CDR3 is 18 amino acids. CDR1 MDHEN and CDR2 SYDVKM come from the germline V gene. J gave up 2 bases and V 2 bases, and 12 bases lay outside the gene matches. CDR3 in DNA: TGTGCCAGCAGTTTAAGTTTTTTAGGGACAGGGTTACAAGAGACCCAGTACTTC. It yields the protein CASSLSFLGTGLQETQYF.

This clonotype has a count of ten or more. This rearrangement joins TRBV5-1 to TRBJ2-2, with a possible D match to TRBD2 (5 bases). Germline V gene sequence: CDR1 SGHRS, CDR2 YFSETQ. There are 16 residues in the CDR3. Between the trimmed V and J ends, which lost 4 bases and 4 bases, there was a span of 17 bases. The CDR3 DNA reads as TGCGCCAGCAGCCTGCTGGAGGCCCGGGGCACCGGGGAGCTGTTTTTT. Protein: CASSLLEARGTGELFF.

About this clonotype itself: This may stem from a read error, because a much larger clone lies one nucleotide away. V is TRBV7-9 and J is TRBJ1-3; D remains ambiguous. Germline V gene lookup returns CDR1 SEHNR and CDR2 FQNEAQ (reference sequence). The CDR3 consists of 13 residues. V lost 8 bases and J 2 bases, leaving 10 bases between the germline ends. CDR3 loop: CASGASTGNTIYF. Written as DNA, the CDR3 is TGTGCCAGCGGCGCCTCGACTGGAAACACCATATATTTT.

In its sample, this clonotype was seen many times. The chain combines TRBV5-1 with TRBJ2-5; 7 bases map to TRBD2. The CDR3 runs to 17 residues. Looked up from germline, CDR1 is SGHRS and CDR2 is YFSETQ. V lost 4 bases to trimming and J lost 1 base; unmatched junction nucleotides: 13. The CDR3 region has the DNA TGCGCCAGCAGCCTAGGAGGGACTACAGCTATCCAAGAGACCCAGTACTTC. It encodes CASSLGGTTAIQETQYF.

The V call is TRBV27, the J call TRBJ2-1; 12 bases align to TRBD2. The trim removed 3 bases at V and 8 bases at J, leaving 5 bases unmatched. The CDR3 sequence is 15 residues long. CDR1 and CDR2 (germline): MNHEY, SMNVEV (reference sequence). The CDR3 reads CASSFWGLAGDEQFF. In DNA, the CDR3 is TGTGCCAGCAGTTTTTGGGGACTAGCGGGTGATGAGCAGTTCTTC.

This clonotype was seen a handful of times. This clone may be a read error of a much larger clone one base away. This sequence joins TRBV20-1 and TRBJ2-7, with D unresolved. Per germline, CDR1 DFQATT and CDR2 SNEGSKA (reference sequence). Trimming left V 0 bases short and J 6 bases short, with 15 bases between. This CDR3 spans 14 amino acids. CDR3 DNA: TGCAGTGCTAGAGATCCGGGTCCCGGCCCCGAGCAGTACTTC. Translating gives CSARDPGPGPEQYF.

The table lists this clonotype with many counts. This CDR3 reads CASRPRQGATYEQYF. CDR3 DNA sequence: TGTGCCAGTAGGCCCAGACAGGGTGCCACCTACGAGCAGTACTTC. This chain connects TRBV19 to TRBJ2-7, with 7 bases matching TRBD1. V lost 6 bases and J lost 2; bases outside the gene matches: 10. Germline loops: CDR1 LNHDA, CDR2 SQIVND (reference sequence). The CDR3 has 15 amino acids.

This clonotype was observed many times. The V and J genes are TRBV6-2 or TRBV6-3 and TRBJ2-1; 11 bases align to TRBD2. The germline V gene encodes CDR1 MNHEY and CDR2 SVGEGT. The CDR3 has 15 residues. V gave up 6 bases and J gave up 3 bases; unmatched junction bases: 4. CDR3 sequence (DNA): TGTGCCAGCAGGGTACTAGCGGGAGTCTACAATGAGCAGTTCTTC. This encodes CASRVLAGVYNEQFF.

This clonotype showed up just a few times. The chain carries TRBV6-5 and TRBJ2-2; D gene unclear. Trimming shortened V by 6 bases and J by 9 bases, and 20 bases separated the two germline ends. Germline V gene sequence: CDR1 MNHEY, CDR2 SVGAGI. This CDR3 region has 15 residues. This CDR3 is CASSSEPRLVWELFF. Written as DNA, the CDR3 is TGTGCCAGCAGCTCGGAGCCCCGCCTGGTGTGGGAGCTGTTTTTT.

This clonotype was counted many times. V usage is TRBV7-9 and J usage is TRBJ2-6; D gene uncertain. This CDR3 has 16 residues. Trimming cost V 1 base and J 0 bases, with 7 bases left between them. Germline V CDR1 and CDR2: SEHNR, FQNEAQ (reference sequence). This chain's CDR3 is CASSLDSLSGANVLTF. CDR3 DNA: TGTGCCAGCAGCTTAGACAGCCTCTCTGGGGCCAACGTCCTGACTTTC. Full variable domain (rest looked up from reference TRBV7-9 and TRBJ2-6): DTGVSQNPRHKITKRGQNVTFRCDPISEHNRLYWYRQTLGQGPEFLTYFQNEAQLEKSRLLSDRFSAERPKGSFSTLEIQRTEQGDSAMYLCASSLDSLSGANVLTFGAGSRLTVL.

The table lists this clonotype with many counts. The CDR3 here is CAWSNLPGRTSGEQYF. CDR3 sequence (DNA): TGTGCCTGGAGTAATCTTCCAGGGCGGACTAGCGGCGAGCAGTACTTC. The gene calls are TRBV30 and TRBJ2-7, with 10 nucleotides matching TRBD2. The CDR3 loop spans 16 amino acids. The V segment lost 2 bases and the J segment 6 bases; nucleotides outside the gene matches: 13. Germline CDR1 GTSNPN, CDR2 SVGIG (reference sequence).

This clonotype was detected many times. The rearrangement joins TRBV30 to TRBJ1-3; D is perhaps TRBD1 (5 bases). Deletions cut 0 bases from V and 0 bases from J, with 9 bases between. Germline V gene sequence: CDR1 GTSNPN, CDR2 SVGIG (reference sequence). The CDR3 covers 15 residues. The CDR3 bases are TGTGCCTGGAGTGTAGTAGGGGCCTCTGGAAACACCATATATTTT. Its translation is CAWSVVGASGNTIYF.

As concerns this clonotype: With a much larger clone just one base away, this may be a read error. The gene calls are TRBV4-2 and TRBJ2-3, with 12 bases lining up with TRBD2. After removal of 0 bases from V and 3 bases from J, the junction contained 7 bases not matched to a gene. Germline-derived CDR1 and CDR2 are LGHNA and YNFKEQ. The CDR3 runs to 18 residues. The CDR3 reads CASSQDSLAGGRTDTQYF. CDR3 nucleotide sequence: TGTGCCAGCAGCCAAGACTCTCTAGCGGGGGGGCGGACAGATACGCAGTATTTT.

The chain combines TRBV29-1 with TRBJ2-1; 14 positions agree with TRBD2. The V and J ends lost 1 base and 8 bases, in that order; junction bases with no gene match: 7. Germline V gene data show CDR1 as SQVTM and CDR2 as ANQGSEA. This CDR3 region has 16 residues. The CDR3 is CSVEAATSGRGDEQFF. CDR3 nucleotide sequence: TGCAGCGTTGAAGCGGCGACTAGCGGGAGGGGCGATGAGCAGTTCTTC.

This clonotype occurred a few times. The chain carries TRBV6-5 and TRBJ2-7; D is undetermined. V lost 5 bases, J lost 5 bases, and 10 bases lay in between. Germline lookup yields CDR1 MNHEY and CDR2 SVGAGI. This CDR3 contains 12 residues. CDR3 nucleotide sequence: TGTGCCAGCAGTCCCGCTGGGGACGAGCAGTACTTC. This codes for CASSPAGDEQYF.